This TCR beta chain was sequenced in a study of T cells in placental villitis. Germline V lookup: CDR1 SGHRS, CDR2 YFSETQ. This CDR3 has 14 amino acids. Concerning this clone: The junction shows a germline mismatch at one end, possibly a read error. The sample holds other DNA sequences that translate to the same CDR3.

This was the immunoSEQ v4 assay. Assay: immunoSEQ multiplex PCR; the TCRdb copy retains only in-frame clones and omits some. The sample lists 2,500 to 3,500 clones; under 80% were seen once. Infectious villitis placentae numbered five, unmatched to other groups. Infectious villitis mothers were younger with smaller fetuses. This receptor was taken from a human patient with infectious villitis; the placental T cells may come from both mother and fetus. The specimen was placental tissue containing maternal and fetal cells. J is TRBJ2-7 and V is TRBV5-1; 8 bases match TRBD1. In DNA, the CDR3 is TGCGCTAGCAGCTTTCAGGGGGCGCCGTACGAGCAGTACTTC. Its translation: CASSFQGAPYEQYF.